These 9 T cell receptor beta chains were sequenced from one sample in a study of cytomegalovirus exposure and HLA in healthy donors (dated by TCRdb to the late 2010s). Libraries came from the immunoSEQ multiplex PCR assay. The multiplex PCR relied on a mix of 60 forward primers for TCR Vbeta segments and 13 reverse primers for TCR Jbeta segments. Not all clones reach the TCRdb copy of this immuneACCESS table, which keeps in-frame sequences only. Checked studies attribute under half of the gap to unresolved V genes and leave the rest unexplained. The sample contains roughly 100,000 clones, 83% of them found a single time. Together, the top ten hold approximately 2.4% of the sample. The specimen sequenced was PBMCs. These receptors originate from a middle-aged man in good health and CMV-seronegative.

The rearrangement uses TRBV2 and TRBJ2-1; D may be TRBD2 (6 bases). Per germline, CDR1 SNHLY and CDR2 FYNNEI. Deletions cut 6 bases from V and 4 bases from J, with 16 bases between. The CDR3 extends over 15 amino acids. The CDR3 DNA follows: TGTGCCAGCAGCCGAGAAGCCGGGACTTACAATGAGCAGTTCTTC. Translated, it gives CASSREAGTYNEQFF.

CDR3 DNA sequence: TGTGCCAGCAGTCAGTACAGGGGGCGCGACGATCAGCCCCAGCATTTT. This sequence encodes CASSQYRGRDDQPQHF. This chain links TRBV27 with TRBJ1-5, with 9 bases fitting TRBD1. J lost 5 bases, V lost 5 bases, and 10 bases had no gene match. The length of the CDR3 is 16 residues. Germline lookup yields CDR1 MNHEY and CDR2 SMNVEV (reference sequence).

V and J are TRBV15 and TRBJ2-5; D ambiguous. CDR1 is LNHNV, CDR2 YYDKDF, per germline (reference sequence). Trimming took off 0 bases at V and 7 bases at J, with 15 bases between the two ends. The CDR3 covers 15 residues. The CDR3 is CATSRDPPSGGTQYF. Written as DNA, the CDR3 is TGTGCCACCAGCAGAGATCCCCCTTCGGGTGGGACCCAGTACTTC.

This rearrangement joins TRBV29-1 to TRBJ1-1; possible D gene TRBD1, 6 bases. CDR3 length equals 15 residues. Deletions cut 4 bases from V and 6 bases from J, with 21 bases between. The germline gives CDR1 SQVTM, CDR2 ANQGSEA. This chain's CDR3 is CSVVGGGLGESEAFF. The DNA of the CDR3 is TGCAGCGTTGTGGGAGGGGGATTGGGGGAGTCTGAAGCTTTCTTT.

V gene TRBV7-2 combines with J gene TRBJ1-2; D might be TRBD1 (6 bases). The CDR3 has 15 amino acids. Germline CDR1 SGHTA, CDR2 FQGNSA. With 5 bases removed from V and 4 bases from J, the gap between germline ends came to 17 bases. The CDR3 DNA reads TGTGCCAGCAGCCCCACGGGGGGGCGCGCCTATGGCTACACCTTC. Translated, it gives CASSPTGGRAYGYTF.

The J gene is TRBJ1-2, the V gene TRBV28, with 9 bases lining up with TRBD1. The CDR3 consists of 16 residues. Germline trimming cut 9 bases from V and 8 bases from J; bases unmatched to any gene: 19. Germline CDR1 and CDR2: MDHEN and SYDVKM. CDR3 sequence: CASYNRGPSLGGGYTF. In DNA form, the CDR3 reads TGTGCCAGTTATAACAGGGGGCCTTCGCTCGGGGGAGGCTACACCTTC.

V usage is TRBV19 and J usage is TRBJ2-3, with 10 bases identical to TRBD2. The J segment lost 6 bases and the V segment lost 9 bases, leaving 12 bases of the junction unmatched. The CDR3 runs 15 residues. Germline V lookup: CDR1 LNHDA, CDR2 SQIVND (reference sequence). The CDR3 is CASSPSGGAGDTQYF. CDR3 DNA: TGTGCCAGCTCCCCGAGCGGGGGGGCGGGGGATACGCAGTATTTT.

The gene calls are TRBV15 and TRBJ2-5, with D hard to call. The CDR3 has 16 amino acids. V lost 1 base and J 5 bases, leaving 17 bases between the germline ends. Looked up from germline, CDR1 is LNHNV and CDR2 is YYDKDF (reference sequence). The DNA of the CDR3 is TGTGCCACCAGCAGAGTAACGGCAGGCCGGTTGGAGACCCAGTACTTC. Its protein product is CATSRVTAGRLETQYF.

The rearrangement uses TRBV30 and TRBJ2-3; unclear D gene. V was cut by 2 bases and J by 1 base, with 16 bases left in between. The CDR3 is made up of 16 amino acids. Germline CDR1 is GTSNPN and CDR2 is SVGIG (reference sequence). CDR3: CAWSPRVKSRTDTQYF. The DNA for the CDR3 is TGTGCCTGGAGTCCTCGGGTAAAGTCTCGCACAGATACGCAGTATTTT.